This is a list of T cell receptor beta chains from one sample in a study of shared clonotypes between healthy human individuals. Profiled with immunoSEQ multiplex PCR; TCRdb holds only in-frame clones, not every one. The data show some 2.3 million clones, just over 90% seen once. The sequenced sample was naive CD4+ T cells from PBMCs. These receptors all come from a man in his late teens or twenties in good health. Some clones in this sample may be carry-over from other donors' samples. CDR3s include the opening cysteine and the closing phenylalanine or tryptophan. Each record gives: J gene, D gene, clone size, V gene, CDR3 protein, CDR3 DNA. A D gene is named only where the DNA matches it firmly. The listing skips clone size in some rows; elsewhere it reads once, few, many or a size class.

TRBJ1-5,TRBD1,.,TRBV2,CASNGQGGRPQHF,TGTGCCAGCAACGGACAGGGGGGTCGGCCCCAGCATTTT
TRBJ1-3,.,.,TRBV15,CATSRRQGTSGNTIYF,TGTGCCACCAGCAGACGTCAGGGGACCTCTGGAAACACCATATATTTT
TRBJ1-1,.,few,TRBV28,CASSPGTKNTEAFF,TGTGCCAGCAGTCCCGGGACAAAGAACACTGAAGCTTTCTTT
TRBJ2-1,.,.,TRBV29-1,CSVHEMGLYNEQFF,TGCAGCGTCCATGAAATGGGACTTTACAATGAGCAGTTCTTC
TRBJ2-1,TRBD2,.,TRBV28,CASSGPGLAGAMRDEQFF,TGTGCCAGCAGCGGCCCGGGACTAGCGGGAGCCATGAGGGATGAGCAGTTCTTC
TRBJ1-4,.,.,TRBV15,CATSGGIGATNEKLFF,TGTGCCACCAGCGGGGGAATAGGTGCAACTAATGAAAAACTGTTTTTT
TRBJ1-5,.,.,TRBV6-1,CASSSGTGSNQPQHF,TGTGCCAGCAGTTCCGGGACTGGTAGCAATCAGCCCCAGCATTTT
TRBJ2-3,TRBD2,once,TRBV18,CASSPIGRADTQYF,TGTGCCAGCTCACCGATTGGGAGGGCAGATACGCAGTATTTT
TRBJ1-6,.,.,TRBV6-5,CASRATGSPLHF,TGTGCCAGCAGAGCGACAGGTTCACCCCTCCACTTT
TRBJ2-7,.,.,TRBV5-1,CASSLAPPRDEQYF,TGCGCCAGCAGCTTGGCCCCGCCGCGCGACGAGCAGTACTTC
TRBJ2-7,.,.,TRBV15,CATSRDLPDRAYEQYF,TGTGCCACCAGCAGAGATCTTCCCGACAGAGCCTACGAGCAGTACTTC